Below are 26 T cell receptor beta chains sequenced from a single sample in a study of patients and donors after allogeneic stem cell transplantation. Each CDR3 protein gets one entry after TCRdb re-called the RT-PCR reads with MiXCR. The table lists under 200,000 distinct CDR3 sequences, roughly 24% of them singletons. The specimen sequenced was blood, either unsorted or a sorted T cell fraction (not recorded which). These receptors came from a human donor who was either an allogeneic HSCT recipient or a stem cell or donor lymphocyte infusion donor (not recorded which). It is not recorded whose cells these are; they may come from a transplant donor.

V gene TRBV6-6 combines with J gene TRBJ2-7; D is undetermined. Germline lookup yields CDR1 MNHNY and CDR2 SVGAGI (reference sequence). The CDR3 loop spans 14 amino acids. Trimming removed 5 bases from V and 3 bases from J, with 14 bases in between. The CDR3: CASSLNGGDYEQYF. The CDR3 DNA sequence: TGTGCCAGCAGTCTAAACGGTGGGGACTACGAGCAGTACTTC.

V usage is TRBV18 and J usage is TRBJ2-1; D is possibly TRBD1 (5 bases). The V gene's germline CDR1 is KGHSH and CDR2 LQKENI. CDR3 size: 13 residues. Between the trimmed V and J ends, which lost 3 bases and 11 bases, there was a span of 14 bases. For the CDR3, the DNA is TGTGCCAGCTCACCTGGTATGACAGATCAGCAGTTCTTC. It translates to CASSPGMTDQQFF. Full variable domain (missing parts from reference TRBV18 and TRBJ2-1): NAGVMQNPRHLVRRRGQEARLRCSPMKGHSHVYWYRQLPEEGLKFMVYLQKENIIDESGMPKERFSAEFPKEGPSILRIQQVVRGDSAAYFCASSPGMTDQQFFGPGTRLTVL.

This clonotype was observed a few times. The rearrangement uses TRBV29-1 and TRBJ1-1; D not certain. Germline assignment: CDR1 SQVTM and CDR2 ANQGSEA. CDR3 length: 11 amino acids. Trimming left V 6 bases short and J 1 base short, with 6 bases between. The chain's CDR3 is CSVRENTEAFF. In DNA, the CDR3 is TGCAGCGTCCGGGAGAACACTGAAGCTTTCTTT.

CDR3 sequence reads: CASSSDLAKNIQYF. CDR3 DNA sequence: TGTGCCAGCAGCTCGGACCTAGCCAAAAACATTCAGTACTTC. The chain recombines TRBV7-9 with TRBJ2-4; no reliable D call. CDR1 SEHNR and CDR2 FQNEAQ come from the germline V gene (reference sequence). This CDR3 is 14 amino acids long. The V gene lost 4 bases and the J gene lost 0 bases, with 7 bases spanning the gap.

This clonotype has a handful of counts. The gene calls are TRBV5-1 and TRBJ2-1; TRBD2 aligns across 15 bases. Losses at the gene ends were 3 bases for V and 6 bases for J; bases not matched to a gene: 1. This CDR3 has 15 amino acids. Germline CDR1 and CDR2: SGHRS and YFSETQ. The CDR3 region is CASSWTSGRVNEQFF. For the CDR3, the DNA is TGCGCCAGCAGCTGGACTAGCGGGAGGGTCAATGAGCAGTTCTTC.

This clonotype appeared a few times. This chain uses TRBV7-8 with TRBJ1-5; D may be TRBD1 (5 bases). Germline loops: CDR1 SGHVS, CDR2 FQNEAQ. The CDR3 has 17 amino acids. V was cut by 5 bases and J by 7 bases, with 24 bases left in between. The CDR3 bases are TGTGCCAGCAGCCCAGAGACGGGGGGTAGGTTTAGCCAGCCCCAGCATTTT. This translates into CASSPETGGRFSQPQHF.

CDR3 sequence reads: CASGIDRPPDTQYF. The CDR3 DNA reads TGCGCCAGCGGAATAGACAGGCCCCCAGATACGCAGTATTTT. The chain couples TRBV5-1 to TRBJ2-3; D is perhaps TRBD1 (6 bases). CDR3 length: 14 amino acids. Trimming took 7 bases from V and 4 from J, leaving 16 bases between them. Germline CDR1 SGHRS, CDR2 YFSETQ.

The chain carries TRBV3-1 and TRBJ1-2, with TRBD1 matching 10 bases. This CDR3 is built from 15 residues. The germline CDR1 and CDR2 sequences are LGHDT and YNNKEL (reference sequence). V trimming: 4 bases; J trimming: 2 bases; junction bases outside the gene matches: 4. This CDR3 is CASSPDRGPNYGYTF. CDR3 DNA sequence: TGTGCCAGCAGCCCCGACAGGGGGCCGAACTATGGCTACACCTTC.

This clonotype was found many times. V usage is TRBV5-1 and J usage is TRBJ1-2, with a possible D match to TRBD1 (6 bases). Trimming left V 0 bases short and J 7 bases short, with 7 bases between. Per germline, CDR1 SGHRS and CDR2 YFSETQ. The CDR3 consists of 12 residues. CDR3 bases: TGCGCCAGCAGCTTGGAAGGGGGTGGCTACACCTTC. Encoded protein: CASSLEGGGYTF.

The V gene is TRBV20-1, the J gene TRBJ2-1; 8 bases fit TRBD1. Germline V gene sequence: CDR1 DFQATT, CDR2 SNEGSKA (reference sequence). CDR3 length equals 15 residues. J lost 4 bases, V lost 5 bases, and 10 bases had no gene match. In DNA form, the CDR3 reads TGCAGTGCTCGAGCCCCGGGACAGGAATACAATGAGCAGTTCTTC. Translated: CSARAPGQEYNEQFF.

This chain connects TRBV7-6 to TRBJ2-7; D is unclear. Germline V gene sequence: CDR1 SGHVS, CDR2 FNYEAQ. CDR3 length: 14 amino acids. Trimming shortened V by 3 bases and J by 7 bases, and 16 bases separated the two germline ends. The DNA for the CDR3 is TGTGCCAGCAGCTTCAGGATTCAGCCTAGAGAGCAGTACTTC. Residues: CASSFRIQPREQYF.

The rearrangement joins TRBV4-3 to TRBJ2-7; 7 nucleotides agree with TRBD1. CDR3 length equals 14 residues. Trimming at V came to 1 base and at J to 5 bases, leaving 5 bases not matched to a gene. Germline V lookup: CDR1 LGHNA, CDR2 YSLEER. The CDR3, as DNA: TGCGCCAGCAGCCAAGTTACAGGGGTCCACGAGCAGTACTTC. Its translation: CASSQVTGVHEQYF.

The table lists this clonotype with many counts. The chain carries TRBV12-3 or TRBV12-4 and TRBJ1-2, with unresolved D. This CDR3 is 13 amino acids long. The germline V and J ends were trimmed by 6 bases and 4 bases, with 12 bases remaining between them. CDR3 region: CASRPDGSYGYTF. CDR3 nucleotide sequence: TGTGCCAGCAGACCGGACGGAAGCTATGGCTACACCTTC.

The sample holds a few counts of this clonotype. The chain recombines TRBV5-1 with TRBJ1-3; D uncertain. Germline V gene sequence: CDR1 SGHRS, CDR2 YFSETQ. The CDR3 is 15 residues long. V was trimmed by 3 bases and J by 0 bases, leaving 10 bases between them. CDR3 in amino acids: CASSSSDPSGNTIYF. Written as DNA, the CDR3 is TGCGCCAGCAGCTCATCAGATCCCTCTGGAAACACCATATATTTT.

This clonotype was observed a handful of times. The junction and the germline gene differ at one end; a read error may be behind it. The chain carries TRBV11-2 and TRBJ2-3, with 13 nucleotides matching TRBD2. This CDR3 comprises 16 residues. Germline CDR1 reads SGHAT; CDR2 reads FQNNGV. The CDR3 region has the DNA TGCGCCAGCAGCTCTGGGACTAGCGGGGGCACAGATACGCAGTATTTT. It encodes CASSSGTSGGTDTQYF.

This clonotype was seen more than once but under ten times. The J gene is TRBJ1-5, the V gene TRBV7-2; 10 bases match TRBD1. The V gene's germline CDR1 is SGHTA and CDR2 FQGNSA. Trimming at V came to 1 base and at J to 1 base, leaving 19 bases not matched to a gene. The CDR3 runs 22 residues. CDR3 in DNA: TGTGCCAGCAGCTTAGTTAACTTGCTCCGGGACAGGGGAAATAGGAGCAATCAGCCCCAGCATTTT. Protein sequence: CASSLVNLLRDRGNRSNQPQHF.

V is TRBV5-1 and J is TRBJ1-1; D might be TRBD1 (6 bases). Trimming pared 0 bases from V and 4 bases from J, leaving 7 bases between. This CDR3 has 13 residues. Germline loops: CDR1 SGHRS, CDR2 YFSETQ. CDR3 in amino acids: CASSLGQATEAFF. The CDR3 nucleotides are TGCGCCAGCAGCTTGGGACAGGCCACTGAAGCTTTCTTT.

This clonotype was counted at least ten times. This chain joins TRBV5-1 and TRBJ1-1; no clear D. The V and J ends lost 3 bases and 2 bases respectively, with 14 bases between them. The CDR3 extends over 15 amino acids. Looked up from germline, CDR1 is SGHRS and CDR2 is YFSETQ. The CDR3 here is CASSSLRGLNTEAFF. The CDR3 DNA reads TGCGCCAGCAGCTCCCTACGAGGACTAAACACTGAAGCTTTCTTT. Full variable domain (outside the CDR3, taken from reference TRBV5-1 and TRBJ1-1): KAGVTQTPRYLIKTRGQQVTLSCSPISGHRSVSWYQQTPGQGLQFLFEYFSETQRNKGNFPGRFSGRQFSNSRSEMNVSTLELGDSALYLCASSSLRGLNTEAFFGQGTRLTVV.

This clonotype was recorded a few times. The rearrangement uses TRBV28 and TRBJ2-3; 8 bases align to TRBD2. Germline V CDR1 and CDR2: MDHEN, SYDVKM. The CDR3 runs to 15 residues. The junction had 11 bases not matched to a gene; V was cut back by 6 bases and J by 6 bases. The CDR3: CASSSERGPGDTQYF. The DNA for the CDR3 is TGTGCCAGCAGCTCCGAGCGGGGGCCAGGGGATACGCAGTATTTT. Based on the CDR3 plus reference TRBV28 and TRBJ2-3, the full variable domain is DVKVTQSSRYLVKRTGEKVFLECVQDMDHENMFWYRQDPGLGLRLIYFSYDVKMKEKGDIPEGYSVSREKKERFSLILESASTNQTSMYLCASSSERGPGDTQYFGPGTRLTVL.

This clonotype was found a few times. The chain couples TRBV2 to TRBJ1-1; D gene ambiguous. Deletions cut 2 bases from V and 0 bases from J, with 28 bases between. CDR3 length equals 21 residues. Germline CDR1 and CDR2: SNHLY and FYNNEI. The CDR3 here is CASSEPVGTVPFKSMNTEAFF. The CDR3 DNA sequence: TGTGCCAGCAGTGAACCTGTCGGAACCGTACCGTTTAAATCCATGAACACTGAAGCTTTCTTT.

The sample holds a few counts of this clonotype. V and J are TRBV12-3 or TRBV12-4 and TRBJ2-1; D uncertain. The CDR3 sequence is 12 residues long. V gave up 6 bases and J gave up 2 bases, with 5 bases separating them. The CDR3 reads CASSPPYNEQFF. CDR3 nucleotide sequence: TGTGCCAGCAGCCCGCCCTACAATGAGCAGTTCTTC.

This clonotype was detected only a few times. This sequence joins TRBV7-2 and TRBJ2-5, with D unresolved. The CDR3 is 14 amino acids. V was clipped by 0 bases and J by 4 bases, with 9 bases between them. Germline values: CDR1 SGHTA, CDR2 FQGNSA. DNA for the CDR3: TGTGCCAGCAGCTTAGCTTTGGGCGGAGAGACCCAGTACTTC. This translates into CASSLALGGETQYF.

This rearrangement joins TRBV4-3 to TRBJ2-2; 11 nucleotides match TRBD1. After removal of 2 bases from V and 0 bases from J, the junction contained 2 bases not matched to a gene. Germline-derived CDR1 and CDR2 are LGHNA and YSLEER. This CDR3 is built from 17 residues. The CDR3: CASSQWDRGANTGELFF. CDR3 nucleotides: TGCGCCAGCAGCCAATGGGACAGGGGGGCGAACACCGGGGAGCTGTTTTTT.

This clonotype was found a few times. The genes are TRBV12-5 and TRBJ2-5; 7 bases align to TRBD2. The CDR3 is made up of 14 amino acids. V shed 1 base, J shed 1 base, and the junction held 0 bases outside the gene matches. CDR1 LGHNT and CDR2 FRNRAP come from the germline V gene. The chain's CDR3 is CASGLGTSQETQYF. The CDR3 DNA is TGTGCTAGTGGTTTGGGGACTAGCCAAGAGACCCAGTACTTC.

This chain connects TRBV2 to TRBJ2-2, with no clear D. Between the trimmed V and J ends, which lost 7 bases and 1 base, there was a span of 10 bases. The germline CDR1 and CDR2 sequences are SNHLY and FYNNEI. The CDR3 is 14 amino acids. CDR3 loop: CASKRLLNTGELFF. The CDR3 coding sequence is TGTGCCAGCAAAAGGTTATTGAACACCGGGGAGCTGTTTTTT.

There are a few counts of this clonotype. This chain links TRBV6-6 with TRBJ1-6; D uncertain. Germline V gene data show CDR1 as MNHNY and CDR2 as SVGAGI (reference sequence). The V gene lost 2 bases and the J gene lost 4 bases, with 12 bases spanning the gap. CDR3 length equals 16 residues. The DNA of the CDR3 is TGTGCCAGCAGTTACACCGGCCGCCAGTATAATTCACCCCTCCACTTT. Translating gives CASSYTGRQYNSPLHF.